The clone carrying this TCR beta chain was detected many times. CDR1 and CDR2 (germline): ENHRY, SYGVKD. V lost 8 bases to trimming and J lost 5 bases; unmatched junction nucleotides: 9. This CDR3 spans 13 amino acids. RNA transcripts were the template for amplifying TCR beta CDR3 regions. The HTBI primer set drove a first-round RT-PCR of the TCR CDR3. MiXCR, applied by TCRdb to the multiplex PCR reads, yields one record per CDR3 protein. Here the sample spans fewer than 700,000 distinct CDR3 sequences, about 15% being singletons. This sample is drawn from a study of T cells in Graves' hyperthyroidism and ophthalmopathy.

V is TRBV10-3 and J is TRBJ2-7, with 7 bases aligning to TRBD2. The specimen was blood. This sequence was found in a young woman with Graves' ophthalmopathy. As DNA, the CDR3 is TGTGCCATCGGGGGGGGGGAGGGCGACGAGCAGTACTTC. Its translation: CAIGGGEGDEQYF.